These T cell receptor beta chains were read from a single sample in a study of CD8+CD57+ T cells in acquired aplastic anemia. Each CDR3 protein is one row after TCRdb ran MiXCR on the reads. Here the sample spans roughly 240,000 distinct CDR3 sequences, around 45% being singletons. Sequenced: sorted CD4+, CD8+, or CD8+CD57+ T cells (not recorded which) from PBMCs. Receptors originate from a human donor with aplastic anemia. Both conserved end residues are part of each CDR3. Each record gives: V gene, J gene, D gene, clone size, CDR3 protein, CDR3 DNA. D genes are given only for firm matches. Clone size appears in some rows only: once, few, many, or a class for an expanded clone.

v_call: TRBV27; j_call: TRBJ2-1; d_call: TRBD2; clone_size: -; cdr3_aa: CASSLSGLAGAGDEQFF; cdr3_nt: TGTGCCAGCAGTTTATCGGGACTAGCGGGAGCCGGCGATGAGCAGTTCTTC
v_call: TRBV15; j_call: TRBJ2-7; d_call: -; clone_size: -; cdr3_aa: CATSRDRRSYGQYF; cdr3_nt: TGTGCCACCAGCAGAGATCGGAGATCCTACGGGCAGTACTTC
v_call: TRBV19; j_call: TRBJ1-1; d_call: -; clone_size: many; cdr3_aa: CASSQEQEYVNTEAFF; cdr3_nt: TGTGCCAGTAGTCAGGAGCAGGAGTACGTGAACACTGAAGCTTTCTTT
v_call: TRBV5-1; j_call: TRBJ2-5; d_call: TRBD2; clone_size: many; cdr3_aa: CASSLVTAGGPRETQYF; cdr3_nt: TGCGCCAGCAGCTTGGTAACGGCGGGGGGGCCCCGGGAGACCCAGTACTTC
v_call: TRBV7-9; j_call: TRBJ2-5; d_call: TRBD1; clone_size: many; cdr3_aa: CASSSAAGQEETQYF; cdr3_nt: TGTGCCAGCAGCTCCGCCGCGGGACAGGAAGAGACCCAGTACTTC
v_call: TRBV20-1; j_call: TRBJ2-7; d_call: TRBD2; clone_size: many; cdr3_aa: CSASGTRPEQYF; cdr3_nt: TGCAGTGCTAGTGGGACTAGGCCCGAGCAGTACTTC
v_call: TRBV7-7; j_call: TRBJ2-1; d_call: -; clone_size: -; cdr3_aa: CASSPNWDSRDEQFF; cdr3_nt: TGTGCTAGCAGCCCTAACTGGGACTCAAGAGATGAGCAGTTCTTC
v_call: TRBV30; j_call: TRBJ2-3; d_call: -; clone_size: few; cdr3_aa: CAWSATDTQYF; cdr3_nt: TGTGCCTGGAGTGCCACAGATACGCAGTATTTT
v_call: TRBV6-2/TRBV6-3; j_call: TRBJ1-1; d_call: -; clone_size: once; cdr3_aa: CTSSDTSEAFF; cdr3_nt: TGTACCAGCAGTGACACGTCTGAAGCTTTCTTT
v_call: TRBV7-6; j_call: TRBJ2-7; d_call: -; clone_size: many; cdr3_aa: CASSLEIAYEQYF; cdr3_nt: TGTGCCAGCAGCTTAGAAATAGCCTACGAGCAGTACTTC
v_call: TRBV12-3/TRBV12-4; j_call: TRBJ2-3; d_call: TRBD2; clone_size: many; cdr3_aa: CASSATPSGRPDTQYF; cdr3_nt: TGTGCCAGCAGTGCCACCCCTAGCGGGAGACCAGATACGCAGTATTTT
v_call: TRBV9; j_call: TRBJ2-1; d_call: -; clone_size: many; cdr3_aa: CASRSGTLGSYNEQFF; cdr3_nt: TGTGCCAGCAGGTCCGGGACGCTAGGCTCCTACAATGAGCAGTTCTTC
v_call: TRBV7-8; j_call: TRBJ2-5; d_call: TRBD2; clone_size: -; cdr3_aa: CASSQEWASGGLSQETQYF; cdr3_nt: TGCGCCAGCAGCCAAGAGTGGGCTAGCGGGGGGCTATCGCAAGAGACCCAGTACTTC
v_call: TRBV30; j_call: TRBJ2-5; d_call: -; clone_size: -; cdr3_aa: CAWSVPHRGLETQYF; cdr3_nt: TGTGCCTGGAGTGTACCCCATAGGGGCTTGGAGACCCAGTACTTC
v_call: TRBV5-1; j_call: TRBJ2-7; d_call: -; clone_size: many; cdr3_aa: CASSFRTANYEQYF; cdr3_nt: TGCGCCAGCAGCTTTCGGACAGCGAACTACGAGCAGTACTTC
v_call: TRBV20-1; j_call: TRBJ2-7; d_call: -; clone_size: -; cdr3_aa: CSARLGRDEQYF; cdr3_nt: TGCAGTGCTAGGCTAGGGCGCGACGAGCAGTACTTC
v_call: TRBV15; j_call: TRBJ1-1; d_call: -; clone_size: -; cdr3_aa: CATSATEGGGGGAFF; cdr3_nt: TGTGCCACCAGCGCAACGGAGGGGGGGGGGGGGGGAGCTTTCTTT
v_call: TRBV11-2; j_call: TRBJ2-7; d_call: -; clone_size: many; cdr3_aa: CASSGAGEQYF; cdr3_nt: TGTGCCAGCAGCGGGGCGGGTGAGCAGTACTTC
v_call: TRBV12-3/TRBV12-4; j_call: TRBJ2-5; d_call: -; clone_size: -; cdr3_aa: CASSLDGRTPAAQETQYF; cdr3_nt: TGTGCCAGCAGTTTAGACGGCCGGACACCCGCCGCCCAAGAGACCCAGTACTTC
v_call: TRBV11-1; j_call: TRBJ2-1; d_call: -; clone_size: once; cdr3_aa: CAIQRNEQFF; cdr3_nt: TGTGCCATACAGCGGAATGAGCAGTTCTTC
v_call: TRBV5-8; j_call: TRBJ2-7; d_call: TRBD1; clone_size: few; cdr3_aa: CASSLQGARSYEQYF; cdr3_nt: TGTGCCAGCAGCCTTCAGGGGGCGCGGTCCTACGAGCAGTACTTC
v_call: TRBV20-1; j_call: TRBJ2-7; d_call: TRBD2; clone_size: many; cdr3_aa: CSARSLAGSSYEQYF; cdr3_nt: TGCAGTGCTAGGTCGCTAGCGGGGAGCTCCTACGAGCAGTACTTC
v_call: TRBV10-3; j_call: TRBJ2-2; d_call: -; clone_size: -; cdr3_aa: CAISEDAGELFF; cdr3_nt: TGTGCCATCAGTGAGGACGCGGGGGAGCTGTTTTTT
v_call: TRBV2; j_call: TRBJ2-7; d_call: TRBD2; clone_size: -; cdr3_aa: CASSERTSGASYEQYF; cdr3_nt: TGTGCCAGCAGTGAACGGACTAGCGGGGCCTCCTACGAGCAGTACTTC
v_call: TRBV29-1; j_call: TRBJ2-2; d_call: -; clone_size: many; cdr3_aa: CSVSSGQGEWTGELFF; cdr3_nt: TGCAGCGTTTCCTCGGGCCAGGGCGAATGGACCGGGGAGCTGTTTTTT
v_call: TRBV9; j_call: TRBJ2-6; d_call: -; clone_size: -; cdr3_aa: CASSVPEKLPSDWANVLTF; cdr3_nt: TGTGCCAGCAGCGTACCCGAGAAGCTCCCCTCGGATTGGGCCAACGTCCTGACTTTC
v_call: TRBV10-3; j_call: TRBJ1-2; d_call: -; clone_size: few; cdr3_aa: CAISESHGNYGYTF; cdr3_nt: TGTGCCATCAGTGAGTCACACGGTAACTATGGCTACACCTTC
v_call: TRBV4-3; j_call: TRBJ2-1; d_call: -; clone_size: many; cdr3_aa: CASSLTGANYNEQFF; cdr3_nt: TGCGCCAGCAGCCTTACGGGAGCGAACTACAATGAGCAGTTCTTC